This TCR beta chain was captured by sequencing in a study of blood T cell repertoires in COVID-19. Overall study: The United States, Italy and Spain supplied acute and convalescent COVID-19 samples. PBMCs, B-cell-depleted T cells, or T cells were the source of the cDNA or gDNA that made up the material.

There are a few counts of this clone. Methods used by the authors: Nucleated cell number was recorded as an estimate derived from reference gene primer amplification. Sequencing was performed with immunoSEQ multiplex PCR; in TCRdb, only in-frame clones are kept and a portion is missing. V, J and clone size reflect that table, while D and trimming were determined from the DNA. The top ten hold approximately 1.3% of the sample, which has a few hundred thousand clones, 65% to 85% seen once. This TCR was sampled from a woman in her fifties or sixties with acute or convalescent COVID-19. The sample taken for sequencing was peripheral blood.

CDR3 sequence (DNA): TGTGCCACCTCGGAGAGCTCCTATAATTCACCCCTCCACTTT. Translation: CATSESSYNSPLHF. This sequence joins TRBV24-1 and TRBJ1-6; D is undetermined. CDR1 and CDR2 from the germline V gene are KGHDR and SFDVKD. Trimming stripped 9 bases from V and 0 bases from J, with 8 bases between. This CDR3 spans 14 amino acids.